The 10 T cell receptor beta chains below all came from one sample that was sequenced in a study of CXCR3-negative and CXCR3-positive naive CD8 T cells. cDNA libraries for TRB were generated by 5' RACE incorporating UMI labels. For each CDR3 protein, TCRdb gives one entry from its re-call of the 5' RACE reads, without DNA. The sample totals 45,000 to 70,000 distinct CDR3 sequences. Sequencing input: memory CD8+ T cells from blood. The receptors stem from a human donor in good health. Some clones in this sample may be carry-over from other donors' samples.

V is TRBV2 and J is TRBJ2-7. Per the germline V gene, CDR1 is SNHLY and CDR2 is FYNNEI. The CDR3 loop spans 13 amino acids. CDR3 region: CASSEVSTYEQYF.

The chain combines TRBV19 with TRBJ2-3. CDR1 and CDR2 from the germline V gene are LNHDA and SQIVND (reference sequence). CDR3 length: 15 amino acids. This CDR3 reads CASSLPTSGTDTQYF.

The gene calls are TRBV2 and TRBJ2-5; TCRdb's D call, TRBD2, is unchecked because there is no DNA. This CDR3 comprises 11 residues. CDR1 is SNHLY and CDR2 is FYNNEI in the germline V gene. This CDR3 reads CASQSGETQYF.

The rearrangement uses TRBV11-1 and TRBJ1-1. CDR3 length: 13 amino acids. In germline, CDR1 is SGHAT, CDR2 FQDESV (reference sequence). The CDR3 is CASSLEGNTEAFF.

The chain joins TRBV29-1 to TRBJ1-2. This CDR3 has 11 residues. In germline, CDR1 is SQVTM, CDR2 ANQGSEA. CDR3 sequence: CSVFPDYGYTF.

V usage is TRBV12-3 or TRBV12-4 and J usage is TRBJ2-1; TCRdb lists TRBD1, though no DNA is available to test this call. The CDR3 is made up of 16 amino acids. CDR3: CASSFRGDNQGNEQFF.

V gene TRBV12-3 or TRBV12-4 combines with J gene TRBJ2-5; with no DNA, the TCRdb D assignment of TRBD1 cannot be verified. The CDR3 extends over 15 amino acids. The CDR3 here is CASSPPGRGEETQYF.

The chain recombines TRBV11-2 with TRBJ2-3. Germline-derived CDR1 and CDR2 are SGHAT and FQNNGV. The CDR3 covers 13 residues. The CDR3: CASSLVQPDTQYF.

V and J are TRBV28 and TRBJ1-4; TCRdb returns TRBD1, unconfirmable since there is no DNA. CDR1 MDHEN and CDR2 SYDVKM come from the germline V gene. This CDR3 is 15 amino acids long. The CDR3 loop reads CASSPPEGGGEKLFF.

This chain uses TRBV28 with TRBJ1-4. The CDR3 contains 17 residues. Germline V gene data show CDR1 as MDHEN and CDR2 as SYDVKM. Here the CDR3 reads CASSLRGIGMSGEKLFF.